This T cell receptor (beta chain) stems from a study of cytomegalovirus exposure and HLA in healthy donors. General study findings and limits: Follow-up analysis later connected one missense variant in DCLRE1C with trimming of TCR beta V- and J-genes.

In the PCR, 60 Vbeta and 13 Jbeta primers were used. Sequencing used immunoSEQ multiplex PCR; TCRdb keeps in-frame clones, though not all of them. Of 250,000 to 300,000 clones in the sample, roughly 81% were seen once. To note about this clone: The antigen is not known.

Trimming shortened V by 5 bases and J by 3 bases, and 20 bases separated the two germline ends. Germline CDR1 reads MDHEN; CDR2 reads SYDVKM. CDR3 length equals 17 residues. The clonotype was recovered from a woman aged 40 to 50 in good health and CMV-seropositive. Sequencing used PBMCs. The chain recombines TRBV28 with TRBJ1-3, with D perhaps TRBD1 (5 bases). DNA of the CDR3: TGTGCCAGCAGTCCCGTAGGTGCTGGGGGGTTTGGAAACACCATATATTTT. It translates to CASSPVGAGGFGNTIYF.